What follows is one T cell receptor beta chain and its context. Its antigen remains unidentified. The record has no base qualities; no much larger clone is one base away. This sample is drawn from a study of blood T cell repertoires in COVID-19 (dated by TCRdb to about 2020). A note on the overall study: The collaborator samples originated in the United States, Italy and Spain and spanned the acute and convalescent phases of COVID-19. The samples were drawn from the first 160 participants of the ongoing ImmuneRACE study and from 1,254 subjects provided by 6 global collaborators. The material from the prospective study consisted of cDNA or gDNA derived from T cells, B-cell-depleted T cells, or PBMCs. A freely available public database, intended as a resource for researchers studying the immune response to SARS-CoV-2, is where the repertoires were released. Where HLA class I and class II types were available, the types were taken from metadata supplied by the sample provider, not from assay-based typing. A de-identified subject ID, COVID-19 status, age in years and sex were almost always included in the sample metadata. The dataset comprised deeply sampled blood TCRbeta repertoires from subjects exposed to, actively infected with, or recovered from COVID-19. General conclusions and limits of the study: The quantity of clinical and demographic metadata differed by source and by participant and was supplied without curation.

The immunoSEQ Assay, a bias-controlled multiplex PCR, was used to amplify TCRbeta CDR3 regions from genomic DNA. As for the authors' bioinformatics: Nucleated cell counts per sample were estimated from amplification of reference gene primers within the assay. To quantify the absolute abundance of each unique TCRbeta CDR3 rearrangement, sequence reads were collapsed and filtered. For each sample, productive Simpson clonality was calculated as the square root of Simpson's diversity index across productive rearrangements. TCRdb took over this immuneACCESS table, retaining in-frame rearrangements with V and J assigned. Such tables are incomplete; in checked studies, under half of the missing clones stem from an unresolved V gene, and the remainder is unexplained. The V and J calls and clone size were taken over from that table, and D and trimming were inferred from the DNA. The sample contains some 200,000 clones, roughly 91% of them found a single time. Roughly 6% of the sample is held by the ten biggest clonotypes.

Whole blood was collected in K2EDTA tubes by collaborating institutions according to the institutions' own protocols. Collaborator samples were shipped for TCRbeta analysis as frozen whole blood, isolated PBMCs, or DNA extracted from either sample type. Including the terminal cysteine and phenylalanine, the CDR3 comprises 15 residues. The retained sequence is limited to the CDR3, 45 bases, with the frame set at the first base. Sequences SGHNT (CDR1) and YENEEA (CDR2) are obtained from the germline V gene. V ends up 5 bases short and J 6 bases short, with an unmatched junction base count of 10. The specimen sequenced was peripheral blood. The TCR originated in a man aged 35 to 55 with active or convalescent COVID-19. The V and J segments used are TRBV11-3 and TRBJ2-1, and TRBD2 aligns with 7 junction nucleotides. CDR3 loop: CASSGVTGGLNEQFF. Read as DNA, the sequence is TGTGCCAGCAGCGGAGTTACGGGGGGACTCAATGAGCAGTTCTTC.